This T cell receptor (beta chain) was obtained from a study of early T cells in non-severe SARS-CoV-2 infection. Germline CDR1 is DFQATT and CDR2 is SNEGSKA (reference sequence). V shed 0 bases and J 4 bases; nucleotides not matched to a gene: 3. The CDR3 totals 14 residues. Unique molecular identifier tags were affixed to discrete cDNA molecules. TCRdb independently ran MiXCR on the 5' RACE reads; one entry per CDR3 protein. The sample carries fewer than 75,000 distinct CDR3 sequences, 20% to 25% recorded once. This sequence was found in an adult who was a healthcare worker with PCR-confirmed SARS-CoV-2 infection or an uninfected control (not recorded which). This chain uses TRBV20-1 with TRBJ2-7, with 10 bases matching TRBD2. The sample here was whole blood, taken at baseline. The CDR3 nucleotides read TGCAGTGCTAGAGACCCTAGCGGGGGATACGAGCAGTACTTC. This sequence encodes CSARDPSGGYEQYF.